The subject of this entry is one T cell receptor (beta chain). No antigen is known for it. No per-base quality is available; no much larger clone lies one base away. Peripheral blood CD8+ and CD4+ T cells from healthy donors, Susac syndrome patients and multiple sclerosis patients were profiled by high-throughput TCR beta sequencing. Susac syndrome patients met recently defined diagnostic criteria for definite or probable disease. Bulk CD8+ and CD4+ T cells were purified by magnetic negative isolation, whereas CD8+ TEMRA cells were enriched by FACS. Blood was collected in EDTA tubes and processed within 24 hours, with PBMCs isolated through density gradient centrifugation. PBMCs intended for TCR sequencing were cryopreserved in liquid nitrogen and thawed later in a water bath at 37 degrees C. The sorted or isolated CD4+, CD8+ and CD8+ TEMRA cells reached a purity of at least 90%. The sample originates from a study of CD8 T cells in Susac syndrome (dated by TCRdb to the late 2010s). Regarding the study in general: Among the sequenced Susac syndrome patients, about six had clinically active disease and about eight were in clinical remission. At blood withdrawal, Susac syndrome patients were therapy-naive, treated with corticosteroids (with IVIg additionally given to some), or treated with IVIg alone. Repertoire sequencing was used to test whether CD8+ T cell activation and differentiation in Susac syndrome was antigen driven. Clonality of the CD8+ T cell repertoire was compared between roughly twelve healthy donors, approximately 14 Susac syndrome patients and roughly 16 multiple sclerosis patients. Points the paper makes about the study in general: Susac syndrome CD8+ repertoires showed clonal expansion, highest in CD8+ TEMRA cells and greater in clinically active than remitting patients. Looking at Susac-specific public clones, the researchers identified some 15 in the total CD8+ repertoire and a few in the CD8+ TEMRA repertoire. The study acknowledged that relatively few individuals were included in the TCR sequencing and HLA analysis.

RNA was extracted with the RNeasy kit and about 0.5 to 1 ug was reverse transcribed using random hexamers. TCR beta CDR3 regions were amplified with the immunoSEQ multiplex PCR assay covering 54 Vbeta and 13 Jbeta segments. PCR amplification bias was corrected by using a synthetic template baseline for primer optimization and computational correction. As for how the authors treated the data: Reads were annotated to V, D and J genes per IMGT and analyzed with immunoSEQ Analyzer, keeping only productive sequences. Clonality was computed as one minus Shannon entropy normalized by log2 of the number of productive unique sequences. For each patient and control, public and private clones were evaluated within the 100 most prevalent clones. Clones were defined as Susac-specific when absent from the healthy and MS cohorts, from about 1,100 published viral clones and from other ImmuneACCESS disease sequences. The public reads were reprocessed in TCRdb via fastp at Q25 and MiXCR, keeping in-frame beta chains. One record per CDR3 amino acid sequence lists the most common genes and DNA. None of the V and J calls come from the authors' own analysis; TCRdb made them. The sample table contains about 100,000 distinct CDR3 sequences; only one count was recorded for roughly 96% of them. The biggest ten clones account for less than 0.35% of the sample.

This TCR was sampled from a human donor with Susac syndrome. Sample: CD8+ T cells from PBMCs.

The nucleotide sequence reads TGCGCCAGCAGCCAAGAGAACAGGCCTCCGGAGGGCTACACCTTC. Its translation reads: CASSQENRPPEGYTF. The sequence is built from TRBV4-1 and TRBJ1-2, and TRBD1 may be the D gene, going by 5 matching bases. At the junction V is shortened by 0 bases and J by 8 bases, with 16 bases in between. Reading the germline V gene gives CDR1 MGHRA and CDR2 YSYEKL. The CDR3 covers 15 residues, taking in both the cysteine and the phenylalanine. Only the CDR3 part of the read is kept: 45 bases, read in frame from the first base.